This is a list of T cell receptor beta chains from one sample in a study of shared clonotypes between healthy human individuals. Sequenced by immunoSEQ multiplex PCR; TCRdb stores in-frame clones only, minus some. The sample shows millions of clones, roughly 91% of them seen only once. The sequencing sample was made of naive CD8+ T cells from PBMCs. These receptors all stem from a man between 18 and 35 years old in good health. Some clones in this sample may be carry-over from other donors' samples. Both conserved end residues are part of each CDR3. A D gene is named only where the DNA matches it firmly. Only part of the rows carry a size: once, few, many, or a class if the clone is expanded.

CDR3 DNA: TGTGCCAGCAGCTTAACCGGACAGAACCACTATGGCTACACCTTC
CDR3 protein: CASSLTGQNHYGYTF
clone size: .
D gene: .
V gene: TRBV7-9
J gene: TRBJ1-2

CDR3 DNA: TGTGCCAGCAGTGCCCACGGGGGGGCAGATCAGCCCCAGCATTTT
CDR3 protein: CASSAHGGADQPQHF
clone size: .
D gene: .
V gene: TRBV2
J gene: TRBJ1-5

CDR3 DNA: TGTGCCAGCAGCTCTGGCTCGAGCATCTACGAGCAGTACTTC
CDR3 protein: CASSSGSSIYEQYF
clone size: .
D gene: .
V gene: TRBV11-2
J gene: TRBJ2-7

CDR3 DNA: TGTGCCAGCAGTTACGCGGTAGGTTCGCGGAATGAGCAGTTCTTC
CDR3 protein: CASSYAVGSRNEQFF
clone size: .
D gene: .
V gene: TRBV6-5
J gene: TRBJ2-1

CDR3 DNA: TGTGCCAGCAGCTTAGGGCTGAGCTCCTACGAGCAGTACTTC
CDR3 protein: CASSLGLSSYEQYF
clone size: few
D gene: .
V gene: TRBV7-9
J gene: TRBJ2-7

CDR3 DNA: TGTGCCAGCAGCGGCCCAGGGCTTTACACTGAAGCTTTCTTT
CDR3 protein: CASSGPGLYTEAFF
clone size: once
D gene: .
V gene: TRBV9
J gene: TRBJ1-1

CDR3 DNA: TGTGCCAGCAGCCTCAGGGGGGTAATCGCTGAAGCTTTCTTT
CDR3 protein: CASSLRGVIAEAFF
clone size: .
D gene: TRBD1
V gene: TRBV14
J gene: TRBJ1-1

CDR3 DNA: TGTGCCAGCAGTGGGCTTAACAGGGATCGAGAGACCCAGTACTTC
CDR3 protein: CASSGLNRDRETQYF
clone size: .
D gene: .
V gene: TRBV2
J gene: TRBJ2-5

CDR3 DNA: TGTGCCACCAGCAGAGAGGTAGGGGGTACGGGAGAGACCCAGTACTTC
CDR3 protein: CATSREVGGTGETQYF
clone size: .
D gene: .
V gene: TRBV15
J gene: TRBJ2-5

CDR3 DNA: TGTGCCAGCAGTTCCCCCCCGATTCAGCCCCAGCATTTT
CDR3 protein: CASSSPPIQPQHF
clone size: .
D gene: .
V gene: TRBV28
J gene: TRBJ1-5

CDR3 DNA: TGTGCCAGCAGCGCGTACCCCCGGACTAGCGGGAGAGCCCCTTACAATGAGCAGTTCTTC
CDR3 protein: CASSAYPRTSGRAPYNEQFF
clone size: .
D gene: TRBD2
V gene: TRBV13
J gene: TRBJ2-1

CDR3 DNA: TGTGCCAGCTGCCAGGGGCCGCCCAATGAGCAGTTCTTC
CDR3 protein: CASCQGPPNEQFF
clone size: .
D gene: .
V gene: TRBV13
J gene: TRBJ2-1

CDR3 DNA: TGCGCCAGCAGCCAAGATTTGGGCAGGGGGGCCGAGCAGTACTTC
CDR3 protein: CASSQDLGRGAEQYF
clone size: .
D gene: .
V gene: TRBV4-1
J gene: TRBJ2-7